Listed below are T cell receptor beta chains from one sample, sequenced in a study of blood T cell repertoires in COVID-19. TCRdb's table, derived via immunoSEQ multiplex PCR, lists solely in-frame clones and lacks some. Of tens of thousands of clones detected, around four fifths appear once; the ten largest clones hold roughly an eighth. Sample: peripheral blood. The receptors originated from a human donor in a cohort sampled during active COVID-19. Each CDR3 is given with its conserved first and last residue.

len	v_gene	j_gene	CDR3aa
13	TRBV3-1/TRBV3-2	TRBJ1-1	CASSQYRETEAFF
17	TRBV4-1	TRBJ2-7	CASSSITGTADLYEQYF
12	TRBV2	TRBJ1-1	CATKNRVTEAFF
15	TRBV5-4	TRBJ1-5	CASSSGQGSNQPQHF
14	TRBV6-6	TRBJ2-7	CASTFMGNSYEQYF
13	TRBV12-3/TRBV12-4	TRBJ1-5	CASSQGSLRPQHF
15	TRBV19	TRBJ2-2	CASSSLGRVTGELFF
16	TRBV11-3	TRBJ2-1	CASSLRTGGMYNEQFF
18	TRBV7-3	TRBJ2-1	CASSSRGRSSGGYNEQFF
14	TRBV9	TRBJ2-3	CASSIRQGADTQYF
14	TRBV3-1/TRBV3-2	TRBJ1-6	CASSRAGGRSPLHF
15	TRBV28	TRBJ1-5	CASTGQGTAHQPQHF
16	TRBV10-3	TRBJ1-3	CAISPHEVNSGNTIYF
13	TRBV28	TRBJ1-1	CASRGTGGTEAFF
13	TRBV5-1	TRBJ1-1	CASSSTGVTEAFF
14	TRBV19	TRBJ1-5	CASSMTGGNQPQHF
15	TRBV30	TRBJ1-5	CAWSEGMGSNQPQHF
15	TRBV10-1	TRBJ2-2	CASSETSGRAGELFF
13	TRBV10-1	TRBJ2-7	CANLKGTGTSRYF
15	TRBV7-7	TRBJ2-2	CASSSGTPNTGELFF
17	TRBV25-1	TRBJ1-1	CASSEGFRFQGNTEAFF
12	TRBV3-1/TRBV3-2	TRBJ2-1	CASSSRYNEQFF
16	TRBV7-2	TRBJ2-2	CASSPRLAGGHRELFF
15	TRBV7-2	TRBJ2-7	CASSLGSGGAYEQYF
14	TRBV7-3	TRBJ2-3	CASSFRGGSDTQYF
17	TRBV6-1	TRBJ2-5	CASSDLTGTLYQETQYF
15	TRBV6-2/TRBV6-3	TRBJ2-7	CASSPWAGQDYEQYF
17	TRBV18	TRBJ2-6	CASSPPPQGSGANVLTF